The 16 T cell receptor beta chains listed next were all sequenced from one sample in a study of CD8+ T cells in alopecia areata. This sample's treatment: oral pan-JAK inhibitor, 5-10 mg twice daily. Isolated RNA was reverse transcribed into cDNA used as the sequencing template. Sequencing used immunoSEQ multiplex PCR; TCRdb keeps in-frame clones, though not all of them. Among about 280,000 clones, 58% were seen once, and the ten largest hold under 2%. This specimen consisted of CD4+ T cells sorted from blood, obtained at week 24, from a patient treated with tofacitinib. These receptors came from a human donor with alopecia areata.

The genes are TRBV7-9 and TRBJ1-5; perhaps TRBD1 as D (5 bases). The ends were cut back, 5 bases at V and 0 bases at J, with 17 bases in the middle. Per the germline V gene, CDR1 is SEHNR and CDR2 is FQNEAQ (reference sequence). The CDR3 length is 17 residues. The CDR3 region has the DNA TGTGCCAGCAGCCGGAGTGGGGCAGGATTTAGCAATCAGCCCCAGCATTTT. Its protein is CASSRSGAGFSNQPQHF.

CDR3 amino acids: CASSWQYEQYF. In DNA, the CDR3 is TGTGCCTCCTCTTGGCAATACGAGCAGTACTTC. This chain uses TRBV30 with TRBJ2-7; D unresolved. The V gene lost 7 bases and the J gene lost 4 bases, with 11 bases spanning the gap. The CDR3 extends over 11 amino acids. Germline CDR1 is GTSNPN and CDR2 is SVGIG (reference sequence).

The chain joins TRBV9 to TRBJ1-2, with a tentative D call TRBD1 (5 bases). CDR1 and CDR2 from the germline V gene are SGDLS and YYNGEE. Trimming removed 3 bases from V and 0 bases from J, with 12 bases in between. This CDR3 contains 15 residues. CDR3 DNA sequence: TGTGCCAGCAGCGCCTCGGGCAGGGCTAACTATGGCTACACCTTC. Its protein is CASSASGRANYGYTF.

In its sample, this clone was seen once. J is TRBJ1-2 and V is TRBV2, with TRBD1 matching 7 bases. The CDR3 runs 13 residues. The V gene end was trimmed by 6 bases and the J gene end by 3 bases; junction bases not matched to a gene: 4. The germline CDR1 and CDR2 sequences are SNHLY and FYNNEI. In DNA form, the CDR3 reads TGTGCCAGCAGGGCCAGGGGGGACTATGGCTACACCTTC. It yields the protein CASRARGDYGYTF.

The count of this clone is one. The chain carries TRBV27 and TRBJ1-5; D might be TRBD1 (6 bases). This CDR3 spans 15 amino acids. CDR1 MNHEY and CDR2 SMNVEV come from the germline V gene (reference sequence). V lost 5 bases to trimming and J lost 7 bases, with 18 bases between them. CDR3 sequence: CASSDAGGAWQPQHF. The CDR3 region has the DNA TGTGCCAGCAGTGATGCGGGGGGGGCTTGGCAGCCCCAGCATTTT.

This sequence joins TRBV27 and TRBJ1-5; D is undetermined. V dropped 5 bases and J dropped 9 bases, with 17 bases sitting between them. This CDR3 spans 14 amino acids. Looked up from germline, CDR1 is MNHEY and CDR2 is SMNVEV (reference sequence). The CDR3 sequence: CASSRRTEGGPQHF. The CDR3 bases are TGTGCCAGCAGTCGCCGGACGGAGGGTGGGCCCCAGCATTTT.

The chain couples TRBV18 to TRBJ1-1; TRBD1 agrees at 8 bases. The germline CDR1 and CDR2 sequences are KGHSH and LQKENI. The length of the CDR3 is 13 residues. The V gene end was trimmed by 1 base and the J gene end by 8 bases; junction bases not matched to a gene: 3. In DNA, the CDR3 is TGTGCCAGCTCACCACGCGACAGGGGAGAAGCTTTCTTT. Its protein is CASSPRDRGEAFF.

The rearrangement joins TRBV29-1 to TRBJ2-5, with D hard to call. This CDR3 is built from 12 residues. V was clipped by 4 bases and J by 7 bases, with 13 bases between them. Germline CDR1 and CDR2: SQVTM and ANQGSEA. The CDR3 sequence: CSVADGYRTQYF. As DNA, the CDR3 is TGCAGCGTTGCTGACGGGTATCGGACCCAGTACTTC.

The sample holds a few counts of this clone. The chain joins TRBV25-1 to TRBJ1-4; the D is unclear. Germline lookup yields CDR1 MGHDK and CDR2 SYGVNS. The length of the CDR3 is 14 residues. V gave up 3 bases and J gave up 8 bases, with 13 bases separating them. The chain's CDR3 is CASSDHGEPEKLFF. DNA of the CDR3: TGTGCCAGCAGTGATCACGGGGAGCCCGAAAAACTGTTTTTT.

This clone has a handful of counts. The rearrangement links TRBV30 to TRBJ2-1, with D possibly being TRBD2 (5 bases). The CDR3 is 13 amino acids. Trimming stripped 5 bases from V and 9 bases from J, with 17 bases between. CDR1 is GTSNPN, CDR2 SVGIG, per germline (reference sequence). The CDR3 bases are TGTGCCTGGTCCCTGCCCCCTCGGGGTGAGCAGTTCTTC. Encoded protein: CAWSLPPRGEQFF.

The genes are TRBV4-1 and TRBJ2-5, with D possibly matching TRBD1 (6 bases). This CDR3 region has 14 residues. V was pared by 2 bases and J by 2 bases, with 9 bases between. CDR1 is MGHRA and CDR2 is YSYEKL in the germline V gene. The CDR3 loop reads CASSQHDRQETQYF. In nucleotides, the CDR3 is TGCGCCAGCAGCCAACATGACAGGCAAGAGACCCAGTACTTC.

This chain uses TRBV15 with TRBJ1-2; weak D call: TRBD1 (6 bases). The CDR3 is 14 residues long. The V gene lost 0 bases and the J gene lost 6 bases, with 11 bases spanning the gap. The V gene's germline CDR1 is LNHNV and CDR2 YYDKDF (reference sequence). The CDR3 DNA reads as TGTGCCACCAGCAGAGACACAGGGAGGGATGGCTACACCTTC. It codes for CATSRDTGRDGYTF.

This clone was counted a single time. This chain uses TRBV29-1 with TRBJ1-5, with D perhaps matching TRBD1 (6 bases). Germline loops: CDR1 SQVTM, CDR2 ANQGSEA. Trimming removed 4 bases at V and 4 bases at J, with 11 bases between. The CDR3 extends over 13 amino acids. CDR3 in amino acids: CSVARGGNQPQHF. CDR3 bases: TGCAGCGTTGCGAGGGGGGGTAATCAGCCCCAGCATTTT.

V is TRBV27 and J is TRBJ2-4; the match to TRBD2 covers 7 bases. Germline lookup yields CDR1 MNHEY and CDR2 SMNVEV (reference sequence). The CDR3 is 15 residues long. The V segment lost 5 bases and the J segment 3 bases; nucleotides outside the gene matches: 7. The CDR3 loop reads CASSPWGGVKNIQYF. CDR3 in DNA: TGTGCCAGCAGTCCATGGGGAGGGGTCAAAAACATTCAGTACTTC.

This clone was observed a few times. The chain combines TRBV4-3 with TRBJ2-7, with D unclear. V lost 0 bases, J lost 4 bases, and 7 bases lay in between. The CDR3 has 13 amino acids. Germline CDR1 LGHNA, CDR2 YSLEER. CDR3 sequence reads: CASSQDLVYEQYF. CDR3 coding DNA: TGCGCCAGCAGCCAAGATCTTGTGTACGAGCAGTACTTC.

The rearrangement uses TRBV29-1 and TRBJ1-1, with D hard to call. CDR3 length: 12 residues. The V gene lost 3 bases and the J gene lost 3 bases, with 8 bases spanning the gap. Germline V gene lookup returns CDR1 SQVTM and CDR2 ANQGSEA. CDR3 residues: CSVEYGHTEAFF. CDR3 coding DNA: TGCAGCGTTGAGTATGGGCACACTGAAGCTTTCTTT.